The 19 T cell receptor beta chains given below trace back to one sample, sequenced in a study of blood T cell repertoires in COVID-19. Using immunoSEQ multiplex PCR, the repertoire was profiled, and TCRdb retains in-frame clones only, with some absent. The sample lists around 250,000 clones, around 86% occurring once. Sequenced input: peripheral blood. The source of these receptors is a woman aged 40 to 49 who had recovered from COVID-19.

The chain's CDR3 is CASSMRLAVKDTQYF. CDR3 nucleotide sequence: TGTGCCAGCAGCATGCGACTAGCGGTTAAAGATACGCAGTATTTT. The genes are TRBV9 and TRBJ2-3, with TRBD2 matching 9 bases. The CDR3 runs 15 residues. The J segment lost 5 bases and the V segment lost 4 bases, leaving 8 bases of the junction unmatched. CDR1 and CDR2 from the germline V gene are SGDLS and YYNGEE.

The J gene is TRBJ1-5, the V gene TRBV28; unclear D gene. The germline gives CDR1 MDHEN, CDR2 SYDVKM. V shed 5 bases and J shed 7 bases, with 21 bases lying between them. The CDR3 is made up of 16 amino acids. This CDR3 reads CASSGHSLSPYQPQHF. The CDR3 DNA sequence: TGTGCCAGCAGTGGCCACAGTTTATCCCCCTACCAGCCCCAGCATTTT.

The V gene is TRBV6-5, the J gene TRBJ1-4, with 9 bases identical to TRBD1. CDR1 and CDR2 (germline): MNHEY, SVGAGI. There are 15 residues in the CDR3. After removal of 2 bases from V and 4 bases from J, the junction contained 2 bases not matched to a gene. CDR3 protein: CASSYGTGINEKLFF. CDR3 DNA sequence: TGTGCCAGCAGTTACGGGACAGGGATTAATGAAAAACTGTTTTTT.

The rearrangement links TRBV27 to TRBJ1-6; tentative D call: TRBD1 (5 bases). V lost 5 bases and J 0 bases, leaving 11 bases between the germline ends. The germline gives CDR1 MNHEY, CDR2 SMNVEV (reference sequence). The CDR3 has 16 residues. This CDR3 is CASSPLGGSYNSPLHF. CDR3 sequence (DNA): TGTGCCAGCAGTCCCCTGGGGGGCTCCTATAATTCACCCCTCCACTTT.

The chain has TRBV3-1 (or the pseudogene TRBV3-2) and TRBJ1-5, with D possibly TRBD1 on 5 matching bases. Germline values: CDR1 LGHDT, CDR2 YNNKEL (reference sequence). This CDR3 comprises 14 residues. V was clipped by 4 bases and J by 2 bases, with 9 bases between them. The CDR3 DNA reads as TGTGCCAGCAGCCCCCAGGGTGGCAATCAGCCCCAGCATTTT. Protein product: CASSPQGGNQPQHF.

This chain joins TRBV29-1 and TRBJ1-4; 7 positions agree with TRBD1. The ends lost 0 bases at V and 7 bases at J; junction bases unmatched: 8. Germline assignment: CDR1 SQVTM and CDR2 ANQGSEA. This CDR3 comprises 15 residues. As DNA, the CDR3 is TGCAGCGTTGAAGATGAGGGGGCAGGGCGTGAAAAACTGTTTTTT. Translation gives CSVEDEGAGREKLFF.

The count of this clone is one. V usage is TRBV10-3 and J usage is TRBJ2-1, with D hard to call. CDR1 and CDR2 (germline): ENHRY, SYGVKD. The CDR3 runs to 12 residues. V was trimmed by 8 bases and J by 5 bases, leaving 10 bases between them. CDR3: CAISPVNNEQFF. The CDR3 DNA reads as TGTGCCATCTCTCCGGTGAACAATGAGCAGTTCTTC.

V is TRBV7-3 and J is TRBJ2-7; TRBD2 agrees at 9 bases. This CDR3 comprises 15 residues. Germline V gives CDR1 SGHTA, CDR2 FQGTGA. The V and J ends lost 1 base and 2 bases, in that order; junction bases with no gene match: 3. The CDR3 loop is CASSLNLAGPYEQYF. The CDR3 coding sequence is TGTGCCAGCAGCTTAAATCTAGCGGGACCCTACGAGCAGTACTTC.

The chain recombines TRBV28 with TRBJ1-2, with 7 positions matching TRBD1. The CDR3 sequence is 14 residues long. CDR1 is MDHEN, CDR2 SYDVKM, per germline. V lost 6 bases, J lost 2 bases, and 6 bases stayed unmatched. In DNA, the CDR3 is TGTGCCAGCAGCCCAGGACAGGCGAACTATGGCTACACCTTC. Its protein is CASSPGQANYGYTF.

The V gene is TRBV18, the J gene TRBJ1-5, with a weak D call TRBD1 (6 bases). The V gene lost 5 bases and the J gene lost 6 bases, with 17 bases spanning the gap. Germline values: CDR1 KGHSH, CDR2 LQKENI. CDR3 length: 15 amino acids. In DNA, the CDR3 is TGTGCCAGCTCAACTACAGGGTCCCCGGGTCAGCCCCAGCATTTT. Encoded protein: CASSTTGSPGQPQHF.

The chain carries TRBV5-6 and TRBJ1-4, with no clear D. V was cut by 1 base and J by 8 bases, with 15 bases left in between. CDR3 length equals 15 residues. Germline assignment: CDR1 SGHDT and CDR2 YYEEEE. In DNA form, the CDR3 reads TGTGCCAGCAGCTTGACCCCGGGGATCGAAGAAAAACTGTTTTTT. It yields the protein CASSLTPGIEEKLFF.

This chain links TRBV6-1 with TRBJ2-1, with 11 bases that match TRBD2. V lost 3 bases to trimming and J lost 0 bases; unmatched junction nucleotides: 7. Per the germline V gene, CDR1 is MNHNS and CDR2 is SASEGT. The CDR3 has 18 residues. CDR3 residues: CASSEPTSGIFSYNEQFF. The CDR3 region has the DNA TGTGCCAGCAGTGAGCCGACTAGCGGGATTTTCTCCTACAATGAGCAGTTCTTC.

The V call is TRBV10-3, the J call TRBJ1-4; 7 bases are shared with TRBD1. V dropped 3 bases and J dropped 7; count of bases not matched to a gene: 8. Germline CDR1 and CDR2: ENHRY and SYGVKD. The CDR3 contains 15 residues. The CDR3 is CAISEGAGGGEKLFF. DNA for the CDR3: TGTGCCATCAGTGAAGGGGCAGGGGGAGGTGAAAAACTGTTTTTT.

The genes are TRBV7-9 and TRBJ2-2; weak D call: TRBD2 (5 bases). The length of the CDR3 is 17 residues. Germline V gives CDR1 SEHNR, CDR2 FQNEAQ (reference sequence). V lost 5 bases to trimming and J lost 4 bases, with 20 bases between them. CDR3 bases: TGTGCCAGCAGCCTGAACGGGGATGGCTCATTCACCGGGGAGCTGTTTTTT. This sequence encodes CASSLNGDGSFTGELFF.

This chain links TRBV27 with TRBJ2-7; D is possibly TRBD2 (6 bases). The CDR3 is 17 residues long. Trimming removed 1 base from V and 0 bases from J, with 16 bases in between. Germline V lookup: CDR1 MNHEY, CDR2 SMNVEV (reference sequence). Here the CDR3 reads CASSLLRTIVSSYEQYF. The CDR3, as DNA: TGTGCCAGCAGTTTATTACGGACTATAGTTAGCTCCTACGAGCAGTACTTC.

This chain uses TRBV3-1 (or the pseudogene TRBV3-2) with TRBJ2-5; TRBD2 is a possible D gene (6 bases). V was shortened by 3 bases and J by 7 bases, with 12 bases between the two germline ends. CDR1 is LGHDT, CDR2 YNNKEL, per germline (reference sequence). This CDR3 spans 13 amino acids. The CDR3 loop is CASSQGQGGTQYF. CDR3 nucleotide sequence: TGTGCCAGCAGCCAGGGTCAGGGAGGGACCCAGTACTTC.

The chain employs TRBV7-3 and TRBJ2-2, with 10 bases identical to TRBD2. From germline, CDR1 is SGHTA and CDR2 FQGTGA. V dropped 5 bases and J dropped 2; count of bases not matched to a gene: 11. CDR3 length: 18 residues. CDR3: CASSLGALAGANTGELFF. CDR3 nucleotide sequence: TGTGCCAGCAGCCTCGGGGCCCTAGCGGGAGCCAACACCGGGGAGCTGTTTTTT. The full variable domain, with the rest looked up from reference TRBV7-3 and TRBJ2-2, is GAGVSQTPSNKVTEKGKYVELRCDPISGHTALYWYRQSLGQGPEFLIYFQGTGAADDSGLPNDRFFAVRPEGSVSTLKIQRTERGDSAVYLCASSLGALAGANTGELFFGEGSRLTVL.

The chain is built from TRBV3-1 (or the pseudogene TRBV3-2) and TRBJ2-7, with 7 bases aligning to TRBD1. The V gene end was trimmed by 4 bases and the J gene end by 4 bases; junction bases not matched to a gene: 4. CDR1 is LGHDT, CDR2 YNNKEL, per germline (reference sequence). CDR3 length: 13 residues. CDR3 protein: CASSLGRGYEQYF. CDR3 nucleotide sequence: TGTGCCAGCAGCCTCGGCAGGGGGTACGAGCAGTACTTC.

This rearrangement joins TRBV13 to TRBJ1-3; 7 bases map to TRBD1. The CDR3 sequence is 15 residues long. Per germline, CDR1 PRHDT and CDR2 FYEKMQ (reference sequence). Germline trimming cut 3 bases from V and 5 bases from J; bases unmatched to any gene: 7. The CDR3 sequence: CASSFRQGRRNTIYF. Written as DNA, the CDR3 is TGTGCCAGCAGCTTCAGACAGGGCCGGCGAAACACCATATATTTT. Using reference TRBV13 and TRBJ1-3 for the parts outside the CDR3, the full variable domain is AAGVIQSPRHLIKEKRETATLKCYPIPRHDTVYWYQQGPGQDPQFLISFYEKMQSDKGSIPDRFSAQQFSDYHSELNMSSLELGDSALYFCASSFRQGRRNTIYFGEGSWLTVV.